This T cell receptor (beta chain) was sequenced during a study of PD-1 blockade in classical Hodgkin lymphoma. General study points: Diversity in CD4+ TCRs, unlike that measured in CD8+ TCRs, had risen significantly by C4D1. Individuals initiating nivolumab under 1 year after ASCT were excluded.

Patients all relapsed after autologous stem cell transplantation, and there was variation in brentuximab vedotin exposure. As for this clone: Antigen unknown.

The method was immunoSEQ multiplex PCR; TCRdb's version includes in-frame clones alone and lacks a portion of them. The table shows over 20,000 clones, with 86% occurring only once. Trimming took 8 bases from V and 5 from J; bases not matched to a gene: 6. The CDR3 has 13 residues. Germline V gene sequence: CDR1 SNHLY, CDR2 FYNNEI. The clonotype originates from a human donor with classical Hodgkin lymphoma. The sequencing here drew on peripheral blood mononuclear cells (PBMCs), taken at baseline. The V gene is TRBV2, the J gene TRBJ1-2, with TRBD1 matching 9 bases. The CDR3 loop is CASYRDRVYGYTF. The CDR3 nucleotides are TGTGCCAGCTACCGGGACAGGGTTTATGGCTACACCTTC.